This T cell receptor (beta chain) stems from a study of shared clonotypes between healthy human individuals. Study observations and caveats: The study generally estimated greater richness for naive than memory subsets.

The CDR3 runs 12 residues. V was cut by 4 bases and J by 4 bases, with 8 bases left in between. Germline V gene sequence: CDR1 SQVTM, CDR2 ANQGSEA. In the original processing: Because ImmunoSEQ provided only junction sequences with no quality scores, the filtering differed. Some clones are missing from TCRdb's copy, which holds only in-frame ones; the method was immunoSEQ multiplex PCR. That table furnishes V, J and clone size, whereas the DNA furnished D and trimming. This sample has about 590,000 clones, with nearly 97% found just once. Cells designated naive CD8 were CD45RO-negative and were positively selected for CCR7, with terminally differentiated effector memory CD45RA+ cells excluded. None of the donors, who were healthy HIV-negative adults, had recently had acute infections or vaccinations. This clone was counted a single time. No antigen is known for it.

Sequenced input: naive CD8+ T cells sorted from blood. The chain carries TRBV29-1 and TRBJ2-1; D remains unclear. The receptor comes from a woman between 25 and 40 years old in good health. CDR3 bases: TGCAGCGTTGTGTACCAATACAATGAGCAGTTCTTC. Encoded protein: CSVVYQYNEQFF.